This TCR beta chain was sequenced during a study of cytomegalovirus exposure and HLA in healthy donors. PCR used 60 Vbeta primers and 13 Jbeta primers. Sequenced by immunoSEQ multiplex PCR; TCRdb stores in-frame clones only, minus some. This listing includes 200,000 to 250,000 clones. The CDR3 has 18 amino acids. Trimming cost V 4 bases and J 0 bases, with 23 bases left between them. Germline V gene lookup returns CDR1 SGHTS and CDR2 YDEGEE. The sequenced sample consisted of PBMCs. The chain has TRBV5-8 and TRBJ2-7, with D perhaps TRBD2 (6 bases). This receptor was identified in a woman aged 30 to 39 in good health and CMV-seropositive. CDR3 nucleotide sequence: TGTGCCAGCAGCCTAGTTGGCTTTTTCGGGGGTAGCTCCTACGAGCAGTACTTC. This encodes CASSLVGFFGGSSYEQYF.